The 30 T cell receptor beta chains in this list originate from one sample, sequenced in a study of T cell repertoires in cytomegalovirus infection. These TCRs are of unknown antigen specificity. TCRdb reprocessed the reads with MiXCR, giving one entry per CDR3 protein. The data show around 900,000 distinct CDR3 sequences, roughly 30% seen once. The source was cultured CD8+ T cells from PBMCs, collected from culture after CMV antigen stimulation. These receptors were obtained from a human donor in good health (CMV status not recorded). Some clones in this sample may be carry-over from other donors' samples.

The chain links TRBV14 to TRBJ2-3; D is unresolved. This CDR3 has 16 residues. Trimming pared 0 bases from V and 2 bases from J, leaving 12 bases between. CDR1 is SGHDN, CDR2 FVKESK, per germline. The CDR3 loop is CASSQDLERHTDTQYF. CDR3 DNA sequence: TGTGCCAGCAGCCAAGATCTGGAAAGACACACAGATACGCAGTATTTT. Using reference TRBV14 and TRBJ2-3 for the parts outside the CDR3, the full variable domain is EAGVTQFPSHSVIEKGQTVTLRCDPISGHDNLYWYRRVMGKEIKFLLHFVKESKQDESGMPNNRFLAERTGGTYSTLKVQPAELEDSGVYFCASSQDLERHTDTQYFGPGTRLTVL.

CDR3 sequence: CASSSIPGQDMYGYTF. The CDR3 DNA reads TGTGCCAGCAGCTCCATCCCCGGACAGGATATGTATGGCTACACCTTC. The V gene is TRBV7-8, the J gene TRBJ1-2; TRBD1 aligns across 7 bases. V trimming: 4 bases; J trimming: 5 bases; junction bases outside the gene matches: 13. CDR1 is SGHVS, CDR2 FQNEAQ, per germline. The CDR3 spans 16 residues. The complete variable domain, with remaining parts taken from reference TRBV7-8 and TRBJ1-2, reads GAGVSQSPRYKVAKRGQDVALRCDPISGHVSLFWYQQALGQGPEFLTYFQNEAQLDKSGLPSDRFFAERPEGSVSTLKIQRTQQEDSAVYLCASSSIPGQDMYGYTFGSGTRLTVV.

The rearrangement joins TRBV2 to TRBJ2-1; a weak D match, TRBD2 (6 bases). The CDR3 consists of 14 residues. The germline V gene has CDR1 SNHLY and CDR2 FYNNEI. The V end was cut by 4 bases, the J end by 0 bases, with 7 bases between. The CDR3 DNA sequence: TGTGCCAGCAGTGGACTAGTCTCCTACAATGAGCAGTTCTTC. It encodes CASSGLVSYNEQFF.

This clonotype was recorded many times. The rearrangement uses TRBV7-6 and TRBJ2-2; D uncertain. Trimming cost V 8 bases and J 6 bases, with 10 bases left between them. Germline CDR1 is SGHVS and CDR2 is FNYEAQ. The CDR3 extends over 12 amino acids. The CDR3 DNA follows: TGTGCCAGCGCCCTAAGGTCCGGGGAGCTGTTTTTT. This gives the protein CASALRSGELFF.

The V gene is TRBV11-2, the J gene TRBJ1-6; D gene uncertain. This CDR3 region has 13 residues. CDR1 and CDR2 (germline): SGHAT, FQNNGV. V was cut by 1 base and J by 10 bases, with 8 bases left in between. DNA of the CDR3: TGTGCCAGCAGCTTAGGCAGTCCATCACCCCTCCACTTT. Translating gives CASSLGSPSPLHF.

This chain connects TRBV7-8 to TRBJ1-5; 11 nucleotides align to TRBD1. Germline trimming cut 4 bases from V and 3 bases from J; bases unmatched to any gene: 5. CDR1 and CDR2 (germline): SGHVS, FQNEAQ. CDR3 length: 16 residues. CDR3 sequence: CASSSGTGGNNQPQHF. The DNA of the CDR3 is TGTGCCAGCAGCTCCGGGACAGGGGGAAACAATCAGCCCCAGCATTTT.

The CDR3 is CASSSYLQGAPNEKLFF. For the CDR3, the DNA is TGTGCCAGCAGTTCCTACTTACAGGGGGCGCCTAATGAAAAACTGTTTTTT. This chain links TRBV28 with TRBJ1-4, with 9 bases fitting TRBD1. CDR1 MDHEN and CDR2 SYDVKM come from the germline V gene. Unmatched junction bases numbered 9, after V lost 4 bases and J lost 3 bases. There are 17 residues in the CDR3.

The chain couples TRBV24-1 to TRBJ1-5; a weak D match, TRBD1 (5 bases). V lost 6 bases and J 3 bases, leaving 11 bases between the germline ends. The CDR3 runs to 14 residues. CDR1 is KGHDR and CDR2 is SFDVKD in the germline V gene. This chain's CDR3 is CATSRKGNNQPQHF. The DNA of the CDR3 is TGTGCCACCAGTAGAAAGGGGAACAATCAGCCCCAGCATTTT.

This clonotype was detected once. The chain has TRBV5-6 and TRBJ2-7; a possible D gene is TRBD1 (6 bases). This CDR3 region has 17 residues. Looked up from germline, CDR1 is SGHDT and CDR2 is YYEEEE. V gave up 4 bases and J gave up 3 bases, with 23 bases separating them. In DNA form, the CDR3 reads TGTGCCAGCAGCCCCCGTTTTCGGACAGCGAGGATCTACGAGCAGTACGTC. Translation: CASSPRFRTARIYEQYV.

This clonotype was recorded at least ten times. The rearrangement uses TRBV24-1 and TRBJ2-3; D ambiguous. The germline gives CDR1 KGHDR, CDR2 SFDVKD. The CDR3 sequence is 13 residues long. Trimming shortened V by 0 bases and J by 5 bases, and 5 bases separated the two germline ends. The CDR3 DNA is TGTGCCACCAGTGATTTGCCCGGAGATACGCAGTATTTT. Encoded protein: CATSDLPGDTQYF.

Of note for this clonotype: The junction departs from germline at one end; a sequencing error may be responsible. The rearrangement links TRBV27 to TRBJ2-6; D gene ambiguous. CDR1 MNHEY and CDR2 SMNVEV come from the germline V gene (reference sequence). There are 15 residues in the CDR3. This CDR3 reads CAGSLNLGGANVLTF. CDR3 sequence (DNA): TGTGCCGGCAGTTTAAACCTGGGTGGAGCCAACGTCCTGACTTTC.

The gene calls are TRBV27 and TRBJ2-7, with D hard to call. The CDR3 loop spans 13 amino acids. V lost 3 bases and J lost 6, with 12 bases in between. The germline gives CDR1 MNHEY, CDR2 SMNVEV (reference sequence). The CDR3 DNA reads TGTGCCAGCAGTTTGACGATCTGGGGCGAGCAGTACGTC. Amino acid sequence: CASSLTIWGEQYV.

The gene calls are TRBV10-3 and TRBJ2-1; 10 nucleotides line up with TRBD2. Trimming removed 5 bases from V and 8 bases from J; junction bases left unmatched: 9. Germline CDR1 reads ENHRY; CDR2 reads SYGVKD. This CDR3 has 15 amino acids. The CDR3 loop reads CAISSGGGPSDEQFF. CDR3 DNA sequence: TGTGCCATCAGTAGCGGGGGGGGCCCCTCGGATGAGCAGTTCTTC.

The chain employs TRBV7-3 and TRBJ2-3, with D perhaps assigned TRBD1 or TRBD2 (6 bases each). The CDR3 runs to 15 residues. The V gene lost 4 bases and the J gene lost 4 bases, with 15 bases spanning the gap. Germline assignment: CDR1 SGHTA and CDR2 FQGTGA. The DNA of the CDR3 is TGTGCCAGCAGCTCCGGCGTCGGGGGCCCAGATACGCAGTATTTT. Its protein is CASSSGVGGPDTQYF.

The genes are TRBV6-5 and TRBJ2-3; 7 bases match TRBD2. CDR3 length: 17 residues. Germline lookup yields CDR1 MNHEY and CDR2 SVGAGI. V gave up 0 bases and J gave up 4 bases; unmatched junction bases: 10. CDR3 sequence reads: CASSYSPETSSADTQYF. CDR3 nucleotide sequence: TGTGCCAGCAGTTACTCTCCCGAGACTAGCAGTGCAGATACGCAGTATTTT.

The genes are TRBV19 and TRBJ1-1, with 8 nucleotides matching TRBD1. Germline V gives CDR1 LNHDA, CDR2 SQIVND (reference sequence). V dropped 5 bases and J dropped 6; count of bases not matched to a gene: 8. The CDR3 length is 14 residues. CDR3 region: CASSSPDRGSEAFF. The CDR3 DNA sequence: TGTGCCAGTAGTTCCCCCGACAGGGGTTCTGAAGCTTTCTTT.

Regarding this clonotype: The junction departs from the called germline gene at one end, perhaps through a read error. The chain is built from TRBV7-7 and TRBJ2-1, with D possibly matching TRBD1 (6 bases). The CDR3 has 14 amino acids. The germline V gene encodes CDR1 SSHAT and CDR2 FNYEAQ (reference sequence). CDR3: CASSSSDRRNEQFF. The CDR3, as DNA: TGTGCTAGCAGTTCATCGGACAGAAGGAATGAGCAGTTCTTC.

The V call is TRBV11-2, the J call TRBJ2-5, with 7 bases matching TRBD2. There are 18 residues in the CDR3. The germline gives CDR1 SGHAT, CDR2 FQNNGV. The V and J ends lost 0 bases and 3 bases, in that order; junction bases with no gene match: 13. CDR3 loop: CASSLESEGRGRKETQYF. Written as DNA, the CDR3 is TGTGCCAGCAGCTTAGAGTCGGAGGGGCGGGGGAGAAAAGAGACCCAGTACTTC.

This clonotype was counted a few times. The V call is TRBV7-9, the J call TRBJ2-2; D not resolved. Trimming stripped 2 bases from V and 0 bases from J, with 10 bases between. From germline, CDR1 is SEHNR and CDR2 FQNEAQ (reference sequence). This CDR3 has 16 residues. CDR3 amino acids: CASSLWVAANTGELFF. The CDR3 region has the DNA TGTGCCAGCAGCTTATGGGTGGCCGCGAACACCGGGGAGCTGTTTTTT.

This clonotype has a single count. This sequence joins TRBV2 and TRBJ1-5, with D tentatively TRBD1 (5 bases). The germline V and J ends were trimmed by 1 base and 5 bases, with 9 bases remaining between them. The CDR3 length is 14 residues. Germline V CDR1 and CDR2: SNHLY, FYNNEI. DNA of the CDR3: TGTGCCAGCAGTGAAGGCAGGGAGTATCAGCCCCAGCATTTT. Protein: CASSEGREYQPQHF.

This clonotype occurred a few times. This chain connects TRBV4-1 to TRBJ2-1; 10 bases agree with TRBD2. The length of the CDR3 is 17 residues. Trimming took 1 base from V and 2 from J; bases not matched to a gene: 5. The germline V gene encodes CDR1 MGHRA and CDR2 YSYEKL. CDR3 loop: CASSQALLAGTYNEQFF. As DNA, the CDR3 is TGCGCCAGCAGCCAAGCCCTACTAGCGGGGACCTACAATGAGCAGTTCTTC.

In regard to this clonotype: The junction does not match germline at one end; this may be a read error. This rearrangement joins TRBV12-3 or TRBV12-4 to TRBJ2-1; no clear D. The CDR3 is 16 residues long. CDR3 DNA sequence: TGTGCCAACAGTTTATCCAGTTCAAGCTCCTACAATGAGCAGTTCTTC. Protein sequence: CANSLSSSSSYNEQFF.

The V call is TRBV5-5, the J call TRBJ1-1, with D hard to call. Germline V gene lookup returns CDR1 SGHKS and CDR2 YYEKEE (reference sequence). CDR3 size: 15 residues. V lost 3 bases and J 0 bases, leaving 12 bases between the germline ends. CDR3 DNA: TGTGCCAGCAGCTACCATATGTCGATGAACACTGAAGCTTTCTTT. This gives the protein CASSYHMSMNTEAFF.

This clonotype has ten or more counts. The genes are TRBV12-3 or TRBV12-4 and TRBJ2-5; 11 nucleotides line up with TRBD2. J gave up 2 bases and V 3 bases, and 2 bases lay outside the gene matches. The CDR3 extends over 15 amino acids. The CDR3 protein is CASSLASGGQETQYF. CDR3 bases: TGTGCCAGCAGTTTGGCTAGCGGGGGGCAAGAGACCCAGTACTTC.

DNA of the CDR3: TGTGCCAGTAAAGCGGACAGGGGTCTTAGCAATCAGCCCCAGCATTTT. This gives the protein CASKADRGLSNQPQHF. V and J are TRBV19 and TRBJ1-5; 9 bases fit TRBD1. V was pared by 7 bases and J by 0 bases, with 7 bases of the junction left unmatched. Germline CDR1 is LNHDA and CDR2 is SQIVND (reference sequence). This CDR3 spans 16 amino acids.

This rearrangement joins TRBV20-1 to TRBJ2-7, with 13 bases that match TRBD2. There are 14 residues in the CDR3. Germline loops: CDR1 DFQATT, CDR2 SNEGSKA (reference sequence). V shed 4 bases, J shed 1 base, and the junction held 1 base outside the gene matches. CDR3: CSATGLAGSYEQYV. The CDR3 bases are TGCAGTGCTACGGGACTAGCGGGATCCTACGAGCAGTACGTC.

The V call is TRBV7-6, the J call TRBJ2-7, with D possibly being TRBD1 or TRBD2 (5 bases each). Between the trimmed V and J ends, which lost 7 bases and 5 bases, there was a span of 18 bases. CDR1 and CDR2 from the germline V gene are SGHVS and FNYEAQ. This CDR3 is built from 14 residues. CDR3 amino acids: CASNSNYGGNEQYV. The CDR3 nucleotides read TGTGCCAGCAACTCAAATTATGGGGGAAACGAGCAGTACGTC.

The count of this clonotype is one. The chain carries TRBV27 and TRBJ1-2, with TRBD1 identical over 9 bases. This CDR3 is built from 14 residues. Germline V gives CDR1 MNHEY, CDR2 SMNVEV (reference sequence). Germline trimming cut 6 bases from V and 4 bases from J; bases unmatched to any gene: 6. This chain's CDR3 is CASSTGGLAYGYTF. The CDR3 region has the DNA TGTGCCAGCAGCACAGGGGGCTTAGCCTATGGCTACACCTTC.

This clonotype has only a few counts. The chain links TRBV20-1 to TRBJ2-2; D might be TRBD1 (6 bases). V lost 5 bases, J lost 5 bases, and 18 bases lay in between. CDR1 and CDR2 from the germline V gene are DFQATT and SNEGSKA (reference sequence). This CDR3 has 15 amino acids. The CDR3 here is CSALPHRASTGELFF. The CDR3 region has the DNA TGCAGTGCTCTTCCTCACAGGGCGAGTACCGGGGAGCTGTTTTTT.

This clonotype has a count of ten or more. The J gene is TRBJ1-6, the V gene TRBV7-9; D perhaps matches TRBD1 (6 bases). In germline, CDR1 is SEHNR, CDR2 FQNEAQ (reference sequence). The CDR3 loop spans 17 amino acids. V shed 4 bases and J shed 9 bases, with 22 bases lying between them. The CDR3, as DNA: TGTGCCAGCAGCTCTCACGACCTCCGGGGGGCTGCTTCACCCCTCCACTTT. Protein: CASSSHDLRGAASPLHF. Looking up the rest from reference TRBV7-9 and TRBJ1-6 gives the full variable domain: DTGVSQNPRHKITKRGQNVTFRCDPISEHNRLYWYRQTLGQGPEFLTYFQNEAQLEKSRLLSDRFSAERPKGSFSTLEIQRTEQGDSAMYLCASSSHDLRGAASPLHFGNGTRLTVT.